These 13 T cell receptor beta chains originate from one sample sequenced in a study of cytomegalovirus exposure and HLA in healthy donors. The PCR contained 60 Vbeta and 13 Jbeta primers. Only in-frame clones appear in the TCRdb table, and some are missing; sequencing was by immunoSEQ multiplex PCR. In the table there are roughly 180,000 clones, around four fifths of which are singletons. Material: PBMCs. These receptors all stem from a woman aged 25 to 39 in good health and CMV-seronegative.

The sample holds a few counts of this clone. The chain has TRBV19 and TRBJ2-7, with TRBD2 matching over 7 bases. The CDR3 runs to 16 residues. Germline V lookup: CDR1 LNHDA, CDR2 SQIVND (reference sequence). V gave up 4 bases and J gave up 0 bases; unmatched junction bases: 9. The CDR3 region is CASSTPGRASSYEQYF. In DNA form, the CDR3 reads TGTGCCAGTAGTACCCCGGGGAGGGCAAGCTCCTACGAGCAGTACTTC.

The chain combines TRBV10-3 with TRBJ2-5; 10 bases fit TRBD1. In germline, CDR1 is ENHRY, CDR2 SYGVKD. The CDR3 is 13 amino acids. V trimming: 8 bases; J trimming: 3 bases; junction bases outside the gene matches: 3. The CDR3 bases are TGTGCCATCCGGGACAGGGGTAAAGAGACCCAGTACTTC. Amino acid sequence: CAIRDRGKETQYF.

On this clone itself: One junction end disagrees with the germline gene, perhaps due to a read error. The chain carries TRBV4-3 and TRBJ1-2; 7 bases match TRBD1. This CDR3 is 15 amino acids long. Per germline, CDR1 LGHNA and CDR2 YSLEER. CDR3 sequence: CASSQGPQGTYGYTF. Written as DNA, the CDR3 is TGCGCCAGCAGTCAAGGGCCACAGGGGACTTATGGCTACACCTTC.

The chain couples TRBV7-3 to TRBJ1-1; D may be TRBD1 (6 bases). Trimming removed 5 bases at V and 3 bases at J, with 10 bases between. Germline V CDR1 and CDR2: SGHTA, FQGTGA. This CDR3 has 13 amino acids. The CDR3 loop reads CASSRSGDTEAFF. As DNA, the CDR3 is TGTGCCAGCAGCCGGTCAGGGGACACTGAAGCTTTCTTT. The entire variable domain, with the rest obtained from reference TRBV7-3 and TRBJ1-1, is as follows: GAGVSQTPSNKVTEKGKYVELRCDPISGHTALYWYRQSLGQGPEFLIYFQGTGAADDSGLPNDRFFAVRPEGSVSTLKIQRTERGDSAVYLCASSRSGDTEAFFGQGTRLTVV.

This rearrangement joins TRBV7-6 to TRBJ2-7, with TRBD1 as a possible D gene (5 bases). CDR1 and CDR2 (germline): SGHVS, FNYEAQ. The CDR3 totals 12 residues. The germline V and J ends were trimmed by 5 bases and 6 bases, with 11 bases remaining between them. The CDR3 coding sequence is TGTGCCAGCAGCCGAAGCCAGGGCGAGCAGTACTTC. This sequence encodes CASSRSQGEQYF.

The chain carries TRBV9 and TRBJ2-3; D may be TRBD2 (5 bases). V was shortened by 0 bases and J by 1 base, with 12 bases between the two germline ends. Germline assignment: CDR1 SGDLS and CDR2 YYNGEE. The CDR3 has 16 residues. In DNA form, the CDR3 reads TGTGCCAGCAGCGTAGTAGGACTTTCTGGCACAGATACGCAGTATTTT. Residues: CASSVVGLSGTDTQYF.

The chain has TRBV5-8 and TRBJ1-6; D might be TRBD1 (5 bases). Deletions cut 4 bases from V and 9 bases from J, with 14 bases between. The CDR3 is made up of 14 amino acids. Germline assignment: CDR1 SGHTS and CDR2 YDEGEE. The CDR3 region is CASSLGLGVSPLHF. The CDR3 DNA follows: TGTGCCAGCAGCCTGGGGCTAGGCGTTTCACCCCTCCACTTT. The full variable domain, in which reference TRBV5-8 and TRBJ1-6 provide the parts outside the CDR3, is EAGVTQSPTHLIKTRGQQATLRCSPISGHTSVYWYQQALGLGLQFLLWYDEGEERNRGNFPPRFSGRQFPNYSSELNVNALELEDSALYLCASSLGLGVSPLHFGNGTRLTVT.

CDR3 nucleotide sequence: TGTGCCAGCACCCATTACGCGGGCACAGATACGCAGTATTTT. Its protein product is CASTHYAGTDTQYF. The chain carries TRBV7-9 and TRBJ2-3; D is uncertain. Trimming left V 7 bases short and J 1 base short, with 12 bases between. The V gene's germline CDR1 is SEHNR and CDR2 FQNEAQ (reference sequence). The length of the CDR3 is 14 residues.

This clone was seen a handful of times. One end of the junction is discordant with germline, which a read error may explain. The V and J genes are TRBV6-1 and TRBJ2-5, with TRBD1 identical over 7 bases. Germline values: CDR1 MNHNS, CDR2 SASEGT. The CDR3 consists of 12 residues. The CDR3 DNA sequence: TGTGCCAGCAGCGAAGACAGGGCGGTTAAGTACTTC. This codes for CASSEDRAVKYF.

V usage is TRBV11-2 and J usage is TRBJ1-1, with TRBD1 matching over 7 bases. Germline V gene data show CDR1 as SGHAT and CDR2 as FQNNGV. V gave up 4 bases and J gave up 5 bases; unmatched junction bases: 22. This CDR3 is 19 amino acids long. The CDR3 sequence is CASSSISLTRQGVRTEAFF. Written as DNA, the CDR3 is TGTGCCAGCAGCTCCATATCCCTGACGCGACAGGGAGTAAGGACTGAAGCTTTCTTT.

As concerns this clone: Other DNA sequences of this sample code for an identical CDR3. This chain uses TRBV7-2 with TRBJ2-7, with D tentatively TRBD2 (6 bases). Germline CDR1 reads SGHTA; CDR2 reads FQGNSA. The V gene lost 4 bases and the J gene lost 0 bases, with 16 bases spanning the gap. This CDR3 spans 16 amino acids. In DNA form, the CDR3 reads TGTGCCAGCAGCTCACAGACTAGATCGGGCTCCTACGAGCAGTACTTC. It is translated as CASSSQTRSGSYEQYF.

The chain recombines TRBV11-1 with TRBJ1-5; possible D gene TRBD1, 5 bases. CDR1 and CDR2 (germline): SGHAT, FQDESV (reference sequence). This CDR3 contains 14 residues. Trimming took 1 base from V and 6 from J, leaving 10 bases between them. The CDR3 is CASSLEGRGQPQHF. The CDR3 region has the DNA TGTGCCAGCAGCTTAGAAGGGAGGGGTCAGCCCCAGCATTTT.

This chain uses TRBV29-1 with TRBJ1-2; D is uncertain. Deletions cut 5 bases from V and 7 bases from J, with 11 bases between. CDR1 and CDR2 from the germline V gene are SQVTM and ANQGSEA. The CDR3 covers 11 residues. The CDR3, as DNA: TGCAGCGTTTCGGGGAGCAGTGGCTACACCTTC. This sequence encodes CSVSGSSGYTF. Together with reference TRBV29-1 and TRBJ1-2, the CDR3 gives the full variable domain: SAVISQKPSRDICQRGTSLTIQCQVDSQVTMMFWYRQQPGQSLTLIATANQGSEATYESGFVIDKFPISRPNLTFSTLTVSNMSPEDSSIYLCSVSGSSGYTFGSGTRLTVV.